This T cell receptor beta chain was documented in a study of control samples from healthy donors and cancer patients. This clone occurred once. Profiling relied on immunoSEQ multiplex PCR, and the TCRdb table lists in-frame clones only, not all of them. The data hold about 180,000 clones, with approximately 94% observed a single time. This CDR3 has 16 residues. Per the germline V gene, CDR1 is SGDLS and CDR2 is YYNGEE. The V segment lost 0 bases and the J segment 2 bases; nucleotides outside the gene matches: 4. Sequencing was done on a sample of blood. The TCR comes from a woman between 18 and 29 years old in good health. V is TRBV9 and J is TRBJ2-3; TRBD1 agrees at 9 bases. The CDR3 spells CASSVEGTGNTDTQYF. In DNA form, the CDR3 reads TGTGCCAGCAGCGTAGAAGGGACAGGGAACACAGATACGCAGTATTTT.